This TCR beta chain was recovered during a study of long-term antiretroviral therapy in people with HIV. Study overall: The study's earliest collections predate the 2015 immediate-ART recommendation by about a decade.

Sequencing relied on immunoSEQ assay v3.0, run at survey level. The method was immunoSEQ multiplex PCR; TCRdb's version includes in-frame clones alone and lacks a portion of them. Among almost 30,000 clones, just under 90% were seen once, and the ten largest hold approximately 8%. The germline CDR1 and CDR2 sequences are MDHEN and SYDVKM. The CDR3 covers 15 residues. With V trimmed by 3 bases and J by 4 bases, 7 bases remained unmatched. The chain couples TRBV28 to TRBJ1-2; TRBD1 agrees at 8 bases. Sequencing used unsorted PBMCs, obtained 3.2 years before starting antiretroviral therapy. The receptor comes from a middle-aged man with HIV. CDR3 nucleotide sequence: TGTGCCAGCAGTTTGACGGACAGGGTACTCTATGGCTACACCTTC. It is translated as CASSLTDRVLYGYTF.